Listed below are T cell receptor beta chains from one sample, sequenced in a study of blood T cell repertoires in COVID-19. Here immunoSEQ multiplex PCR was the method, and the copy in TCRdb shows in-frame clones only, minus some. The sample has 150,000 to 250,000 clones, about 80% seen once. Sequencing input: peripheral blood. The source of these receptors is a human donor with acute or convalescent COVID-19. The donor label of this sample is uncertain. Each CDR3 is given with its conserved first and last residue. D genes are given only for firm matches. Size is omitted from some rows. Given values are once, few, many or a class for expanded clones.

v_gene,j_gene,d_gene,abundance,CDR3nt,CDR3aa
TRBV7-2,TRBJ2-5,TRBD2,-,TGTGCCAGCAGCCGCGGGGGGCGGGAGACCCAGTACTTC,CASSRGGRETQYF
TRBV4-2,TRBJ2-1,TRBD2,-,TGTGCCAGCAGCCAAGATAGCCGACTAGCGGGACCTCGCCACAATGAGCAGTTCTTC,CASSQDSRLAGPRHNEQFF
TRBV28,TRBJ2-1,TRBD2,-,TGTGCCAGCAGTCCTTTAATGGGGGGGTTTAAGTTCTTC,CASSPLMGGFKFF
TRBV4-1,TRBJ2-1,-,-,TGCGCCAGCAGCCAGGGGGGACAGTTGTACAATGAGCAGTTCTTC,CASSQGGQLYNEQFF
TRBV10-3,TRBJ2-7,-,-,TGTGCCATCAGTACTACTGACTCCTACGAGCAGTACTTC,CAISTTDSYEQYF
TRBV28,TRBJ2-1,TRBD2,-,TGTGCCAGCAGTTTATATGGCGGGAGCCTCAATGAGCAGTTCTTC,CASSLYGGSLNEQFF
TRBV24-1,TRBJ1-2,-,once,TGTGCCACCAGTGTAGGGACATCTGGCTACACCTTC,CATSVGTSGYTF
TRBV11-3,TRBJ2-5,-,-,TGTGCCAGCAGCACGGGAGAGACCCAGTACTTC,CASSTGETQYF
TRBV10-3,TRBJ2-2,TRBD2,-,TGTGCCATCGGACTAGCGGGAAACACCGGGGAGCTGTTTTTT,CAIGLAGNTGELFF
TRBV27,TRBJ2-5,TRBD1,few,TGTGCCAGCAGTCCGGGACAGGGGGTGGGGACCCAGTACTTC,CASSPGQGVGTQYF
TRBV27,TRBJ2-7,-,-,TGTGCCAGCAGTTCTCCGTCAGGAGGGGCCTACGAGCAGTACTTC,CASSSPSGGAYEQYF
TRBV5-1,TRBJ2-7,-,-,TGCGCCAGCAGCTTGGTCCCATTACTACCCTACGAGCAGTACTTC,CASSLVPLLPYEQYF
TRBV10-3,TRBJ2-3,TRBD2,-,TGTGCCATCAGTCCCGGACTAGCGGGAGGGGGCACAGATACGCAGTATTTT,CAISPGLAGGGTDTQYF
TRBV4-1,TRBJ2-3,TRBD2,-,TGCGCCAGCAGCCCGAGACTAGCGGGAGGTGCGGCAGATACGCAGTATTTT,CASSPRLAGGAADTQYF
TRBV2,TRBJ2-7,TRBD2,-,TGTGCCAGCAGCCAGCGGGGCCACTCCTACGAGCAGTACTTC,CASSQRGHSYEQYF
TRBV3-1/TRBV3-2,TRBJ1-1,-,-,TGTGCCAGCAGCCAGGGAGGGAATGAAGCTTTCTTT,CASSQGGNEAFF
TRBV14,TRBJ2-7,TRBD2,once,TGTGCCAGCAGCCAAGATCAAGGACTAGCGGGAGTTCGCTACGAGCAGTACTTC,CASSQDQGLAGVRYEQYF
TRBV9,TRBJ1-1,TRBD1,-,TGTGCCAGCAGCTCTCCTCCGGGACAGGGCATGAACACTGAAGCTTTCTTT,CASSSPPGQGMNTEAFF
TRBV19,TRBJ2-7,-,-,TGTGCCAGTAGTGATAGGCGGGGCAGGGCCCCCTACGAGCAGTACTTC,CASSDRRGRAPYEQYF
TRBV7-3,TRBJ2-6,TRBD2,-,TGTGCCAGCAGCCCCCGGGCGGGGGGTGGGGCCAACGTCCTGACTTTC,CASSPRAGGGANVLTF
TRBV30,TRBJ2-2,TRBD2,-,TGTGCCTGGAAGACTAGCGGTTTTTACGGGGAGCTGTTTTTT,CAWKTSGFYGELFF
TRBV29-1,TRBJ1-5,-,-,TGCAGCGTTGTTTGGCACGATAGCAATCAGCCCCAGCATTTT,CSVVWHDSNQPQHF
TRBV19,TRBJ1-4,-,-,TGTGCCAGTAGTCCTATAGGGTCAGGGAATGCTAATGAAAAACTGTTTTTT,CASSPIGSGNANEKLFF
TRBV7-8,TRBJ2-2,TRBD1,-,TGTGCCAGCAGCTTGGGGACAGGGGTCAACACCGGGGAGCTGTTTTTT,CASSLGTGVNTGELFF
TRBV7-5,TRBJ2-7,-,-,TGTGTCAGAAGCTTAGTCAGACAGGGGATCCACGAGCAGTACTTC,CVRSLVRQGIHEQYF
TRBV11-2,TRBJ1-6,TRBD1,-,TGTGCCAGCAGCCGGACAGGGAACGGGGATTCACCCCTCCACTTT,CASSRTGNGDSPLHF
TRBV5-1,TRBJ1-6,-,-,TGCGCCAGCAGCTTGTACCCCCAGAACTATAATTCACCCCTCCACTTT,CASSLYPQNYNSPLHF
TRBV10-3,TRBJ2-2,TRBD1,-,TGTGCCATCGGACCCGGGACAGCCAGTACCGGGGAGCTGTTTTTT,CAIGPGTASTGELFF